This TCR beta chain was obtained from a study of OX40 agonist ivuxolimab in advanced cancers. Study findings and constraints: Both CD4+ and CD8+ T cell populations in blood had undergone clonal expansion by week 6 at 0.1 to 3.0 mg/kg.

Blood specimens came from baseline, cycle 4 day 1, and cycle 7 day 1. The repertoire was sequenced with immunoSEQ multiplex PCR; TCRdb's copy has only in-frame clones and lacks some. In the table there are around 57,000 clones, around 93% of which are singletons. The CDR3 runs 14 residues. In germline, CDR1 is SEHNR, CDR2 FQNEAQ (reference sequence). Trimming took off 3 bases at V and 0 bases at J, with 8 bases between the two ends. On this clone itself: The target antigen is unknown.

The chain has TRBV7-9 and TRBJ1-1, with D unresolved. The specimen was CD4+ or CD8+ T cells sorted from blood, collected in a trial of the OX40 agonist ivuxolimab. The clonotype comes from an adult with an advanced solid tumor such as melanoma, head and neck, liver or kidney cancer. CDR3 coding DNA: TGTGCCAGCAGCTTTGGAGGCCTGAACACTGAAGCTTTCTTT. This codes for CASSFGGLNTEAFF.